Below, one T cell receptor beta chain is given with its context. Per germline, CDR1 SGHRS and CDR2 YFSETQ. The CDR3 loop spans 14 amino acids. This specimen belongs to a study of T cells expressing NK-cell markers. Study summary: Source material for TCR beta repertoires consisted of sorted CD3+CD56+NKG2C+, CD3+CD56+NKG2C- and CD3+CD56-NKG2C+ T cells.

TCRdb reprocessed the 5' RACE reads and reports one entry per CDR3 protein, with no DNA. The sample has a few hundred thousand distinct CDR3 sequences; the top ten hold about 0.39%. The genes are TRBV5-1 and TRBJ1-4. The source is a man between 18 and 35 years old in good health. Sequencing was carried out using blood T cells: a sorted CD56 or NKG2C T cell subset, CD4+ or CD8+ T cells, or bulk PBMC T cells (not recorded which). This CDR3 reads CASRIGFTNEKLFF.